Presented here are 3 T cell receptor beta chains from one specimen sequenced in a study of T cell repertoires in cytomegalovirus infection. The antigens these receptors bind are not known. In TCRdb, the reads were re-called with MiXCR into one record per CDR3 protein. The table lists some 900,000 distinct CDR3 sequences, around a third of them singletons. The sequencing used cultured CD8+ T cells from PBMCs, collected from culture after CMV antigen stimulation. These receptors came from a human donor in good health (CMV status not recorded). Some clones in this sample may be carry-over from other donors' samples.

This CDR3 reads CASLGGSGYNEQFF. The CDR3 nucleotides read TGTGCCAGCCTTGGAGGGTCTGGCTACAATGAGCAGTTCTTC. The V gene is TRBV6-1, the J gene TRBJ2-1, with D perhaps TRBD2 (6 bases). This CDR3 contains 14 residues. Trimming shortened V by 8 bases and J by 3 bases, and 14 bases separated the two germline ends. Germline V lookup: CDR1 MNHNS, CDR2 SASEGT.

The chain is built from TRBV6-5 and TRBJ2-3; D gene uncertain. Germline V gene sequence: CDR1 MNHEY, CDR2 SVGAGI. This CDR3 contains 13 residues. Trimming shortened V by 8 bases and J by 0 bases, and 9 bases separated the two germline ends. CDR3 nucleotide sequence: TGTGCCAGCGCTAGTTCTAGCACAGATACGCAGTATTTT. Its translation is CASASSSTDTQYF.

The rearrangement joins TRBV3-1 to TRBJ2-4; a possible D gene is TRBD1 (6 bases). Germline V gives CDR1 LGHDT, CDR2 YNNKEL (reference sequence). V lost 2 bases and J lost 8, with 16 bases in between. The CDR3 sequence is 15 residues long. The CDR3, as DNA: TGTGCCAGCAGCCAATACAGGGCCGAAAGGGACATTCAGTACTTC. Its protein is CASSQYRAERDIQYF.